The present T cell receptor beta chain was sequenced within a study of vaccination and CD4 T cells after COVID-19. As for the study in general: The interval from dose two to post-vaccine sampling had a median of about 72 days, and it ranged from 14 to 241.

The CDR3 is 17 residues long. Germline V gene data show CDR1 as MDHEN and CDR2 as SYDVKM. Trimming shortened V by 1 base and J by 1 base, and 14 bases separated the two germline ends. This clonotype was observed a few times. No antigen is known for it. Researchers used the Oncomine TCR Beta short-read assay to sequence DNA from cultured CD4+ T cells. TCRdb re-derived calls from the PCR reads in MiXCR, one entry per CDR3 protein. The top ten clones hold approximately 8% of a sample with 7,500 to 9,500 distinct CDR3 sequences, around 50% of them seen once. Treatment specified: roughly ten-day PBMC culture with coronavirus spike peptide pools or control peptides (ViraFEST assay).

This TCR was sampled from a human donor who had recovered from COVID-19. V and J are TRBV28 and TRBJ1-5, with D tentatively TRBD1 (6 bases). The sample consisted of CD4+ T cells from blood, cultured in vitro. The CDR3 DNA reads as TGTGCCAGCAGTTTATACGGTCGGGGGCTGAGCAATCAGCCCCAGCATTTT. The encoded protein is CASSLYGRGLSNQPQHF. Full variable domain (missing parts from reference TRBV28 and TRBJ1-5): DVKVTQSSRYLVKRTGEKVFLECVQDMDHENMFWYRQDPGLGLRLIYFSYDVKMKEKGDIPEGYSVSREKKERFSLILESASTNQTSMYLCASSLYGRGLSNQPQHFGDGTRLSIL.